This T cell receptor beta chain was observed in a study of T cell responses to AZD1222 COVID-19 vaccine. Study-wide findings and caveats: Repertoire sampling happened only post peak T cell response. Donors, mostly white British, included more females; clonal diversity was possibly underestimated. Targeting of unmutated variant regions was reportedly seen in nearly half of spike-specific TCRs. Among those given AZD1222, only five to seven were seropositive at baseline.

Unmatched junction bases numbered 8, after V lost 6 bases and J lost 6 bases. Germline values: CDR1 SNHLY, CDR2 FYNNEI. The CDR3 is 14 amino acids. Details on this clone: Its antigen remains unidentified.

Sequencing was performed with immunoSEQ multiplex PCR; in TCRdb, only in-frame clones are kept and a portion is missing. The sample yields roughly 70,000 clones, about 89% seen once. The chain joins TRBV2 to TRBJ2-7; 10 bases fit TRBD1. The TCR sequence derives from an adult who received the MenACWY meningococcal vaccine as a control. The sample in question was peripheral blood, obtained 28 days after the second dose of the MenACWY control vaccine. CDR3 amino acids: CASSVATGGGEQYF. The CDR3 DNA reads as TGTGCCAGCAGCGTCGCGACAGGGGGCGGCGAGCAGTACTTC.